This entry lists 21 T cell receptor beta chains sequenced from one sample in a study of T cells after yellow fever vaccination. TCRdb independently ran MiXCR on the 5' RACE reads; one entry per CDR3 protein. This sample has some 260,000 distinct CDR3 sequences, with about 5% found just once. Sample: CD4+ T cells sorted from PBMCs, taken on the day of the yellow fever booster vaccination. The source is a man aged 18 to 30 who received the YFV17D yellow fever vaccine.

The chain recombines TRBV5-1 with TRBJ2-3; TRBD2 is a possible D gene (5 bases). V was cut by 3 bases and J by 4 bases, with 15 bases left in between. The germline V gene encodes CDR1 SGHRS and CDR2 YFSETQ. The CDR3 length is 15 residues. The CDR3 region has the DNA TGCGCCAGCAGCTCGGGCCCCGGGCGGGCAGATACGCAGTATTTT. Translated: CASSSGPGRADTQYF.

This chain uses TRBV3-1 with TRBJ1-4, with TRBD1 identical over 7 bases. Germline loops: CDR1 LGHDT, CDR2 YNNKEL (reference sequence). This CDR3 has 15 amino acids. J was trimmed by 5 bases and V by 5 bases; bases with no gene match: 8. The CDR3 protein is CASSGTQGPNEKLFF. CDR3 coding DNA: TGTGCCAGCAGCGGTACACAGGGGCCGAATGAAAAACTGTTTTTT.

The chain links TRBV4-3 to TRBJ1-2; tentatively, D is TRBD1 (6 bases). Germline V lookup: CDR1 LGHNA, CDR2 YSLEER. The CDR3 loop spans 15 amino acids. Trimming stripped 3 bases from V and 3 bases from J, with 14 bases between. The chain's CDR3 is CASSHPGEGDYGYTF. In nucleotides, the CDR3 is TGCGCCAGCAGCCATCCAGGGGAGGGTGACTATGGCTACACCTTC.

The rearrangement joins TRBV6-2 or TRBV6-3 to TRBJ2-3; TRBD1 aligns across 7 bases. V shed 5 bases and J 0 bases; nucleotides not matched to a gene: 8. CDR3 length: 16 residues. Germline V gene lookup returns CDR1 MNHEY and CDR2 SVGEGT. The CDR3 region has the DNA TGTGCCAGCAGTGACCCGGACAGGACTAGCACAGATACGCAGTATTTT. It specifies CASSDPDRTSTDTQYF.

This clonotype was observed many times. The chain couples TRBV7-9 to TRBJ2-1, with 8 nucleotides matching TRBD2. The junction had 3 bases not matched to a gene; V was cut back by 8 bases and J by 0 bases. Looked up from germline, CDR1 is SEHNR and CDR2 is FQNEAQ (reference sequence). This CDR3 comprises 14 residues. For the CDR3, the DNA is TGTGCCAGCCCCGGGGGGGTCTCCTACAATGAGCAGTTCTTC. Its protein is CASPGGVSYNEQFF.

V is TRBV6-5 and J is TRBJ1-3; a weak D match, TRBD1 (5 bases). The CDR3 has 16 residues. Trimming removed 0 bases at V and 1 base at J, with 10 bases between. From germline, CDR1 is MNHEY and CDR2 SVGAGI. CDR3 nucleotides: TGTGCCAGCAGTTACTCGATACCAGGGTCTGGAAACACCATATATTTT. Its protein product is CASSYSIPGSGNTIYF.

The rearrangement joins TRBV24-1 to TRBJ2-1, with D maybe TRBD2 (6 bases). The germline V gene encodes CDR1 KGHDR and CDR2 SFDVKD. V shed 1 base and J shed 5 bases, with 14 bases lying between them. The CDR3 consists of 16 residues. CDR3 loop: CATSDLRDSGHNEQFF. CDR3 coding DNA: TGTGCCACCAGTGATTTAAGGGACTCGGGCCACAATGAGCAGTTCTTC.

This clonotype was observed at least ten times. Here the CDR3 reads CASSLGPDRTCHF. CDR3 bases: TGTGCCAGCAGCTTAGGCCCGGACAGGACTTGTCATTTT. The genes are TRBV7-9 and TRBJ1-5, with TRBD1 matching over 7 bases. CDR1 is SEHNR and CDR2 is FQNEAQ in the germline V gene (reference sequence). V trimming: 1 base; J trimming: 16 bases; junction bases outside the gene matches: 10. There are 13 residues in the CDR3. Complete variable domain (other parts from reference TRBV7-9 and TRBJ1-5): DTGVSQNPRHKITKRGQNVTFRCDPISEHNRLYWYRQTLGQGPEFLTYFQNEAQLEKSRLLSDRFSAERPKGSFSTLEIQRTEQGDSAMYLCASSLGPDRTCHFGDGTRLSIL.

This clonotype was seen a handful of times. The rearrangement uses TRBV3-1 and TRBJ2-1; D possibly corresponds to TRBD1 (5 bases). With 3 bases removed from V and 0 bases from J, the gap between germline ends came to 15 bases. The germline V gene encodes CDR1 LGHDT and CDR2 YNNKEL (reference sequence). This CDR3 region has 17 residues. CDR3 in amino acids: CASSQGMGHRSYNEQFF. The CDR3 region has the DNA TGTGCCAGCAGCCAGGGGATGGGGCATCGCTCCTACAATGAGCAGTTCTTC.

This rearrangement joins TRBV27 to TRBJ2-7; D may be TRBD2 (6 bases). Trimming took off 6 bases at V and 2 bases at J, with 14 bases between the two ends. In germline, CDR1 is MNHEY, CDR2 SMNVEV (reference sequence). The CDR3 loop spans 14 amino acids. CDR3 loop: CASRAVGLPYEQYV. The CDR3 nucleotides are TGTGCCAGCAGGGCCGTCGGACTACCCTACGAGCAGTACGTC.

V and J are TRBV2 and TRBJ2-7; D is perhaps TRBD1 (5 bases). The germline V gene has CDR1 SNHLY and CDR2 FYNNEI. Trimming left V 7 bases short and J 4 bases short, with 11 bases between. This CDR3 is built from 12 residues. Here the CDR3 reads CASIQGGYEQYV. CDR3 bases: TGTGCCAGCATTCAGGGCGGATACGAGCAGTACGTC.

This clonotype was counted only a few times. J is TRBJ1-3 and V is TRBV12-3 or TRBV12-4, with D unresolved. Trimming took 4 bases from V and 3 from J, leaving 10 bases between them. The length of the CDR3 is 14 residues. DNA of the CDR3: TGTGCCAGCAGTTGGAGACGGAATGGAAACACCATATATTTT. Amino acid sequence: CASSWRRNGNTIYF.

At least ten counts were recorded for this clonotype. The V gene is TRBV5-1, the J gene TRBJ1-3; D gene ambiguous. The CDR3 runs 15 residues. Germline V gives CDR1 SGHRS, CDR2 YFSETQ. Trimming took off 2 bases at V and 0 bases at J, with 9 bases between the two ends. DNA for the CDR3: TGCGCCAGCAGCTTTGGTGTGCTCTCTGGAAACACCATATATTTT. Residues: CASSFGVLSGNTIYF. Variable domain in full (rest from reference TRBV5-1 and TRBJ1-3): KAGVTQTPRYLIKTRGQQVTLSCSPISGHRSVSWYQQTPGQGLQFLFEYFSETQRNKGNFPGRFSGRQFSNSRSEMNVSTLELGDSALYLCASSFGVLSGNTIYFGEGSWLTVV.

The chain employs TRBV5-1 and TRBJ2-2; the match to TRBD1 covers 7 bases. Trimming removed 5 bases from V and 5 bases from J; junction bases left unmatched: 9. CDR1 is SGHRS and CDR2 is YFSETQ in the germline V gene. The length of the CDR3 is 15 residues. The CDR3 is CASRPDRVETGELFF. The CDR3 DNA sequence: TGCGCCAGCAGACCCGACAGGGTCGAAACCGGGGAGCTGTTTTTT. Variable domain in full (rest from reference TRBV5-1 and TRBJ2-2): KAGVTQTPRYLIKTRGQQVTLSCSPISGHRSVSWYQQTPGQGLQFLFEYFSETQRNKGNFPGRFSGRQFSNSRSEMNVSTLELGDSALYLCASRPDRVETGELFFGEGSRLTVL.

This sequence joins TRBV6-2 or TRBV6-3 and TRBJ2-7, with a weak D call TRBD1 (6 bases). CDR3 size: 17 residues. CDR1 is MNHEY and CDR2 is SVGEGT in the germline V gene. V lost 0 bases, J lost 5 bases, and 20 bases lay in between. CDR3 residues: CASSYSILGRGDNEQYV. The DNA for the CDR3 is TGTGCCAGCAGTTACTCGATCCTAGGCAGGGGTGACAACGAGCAGTACGTC.

This clonotype was detected a few times. The J gene is TRBJ1-5, the V gene TRBV11-2, with no clear D. Trimming stripped 5 bases from V and 0 bases from J, with 14 bases between. The CDR3 loop spans 16 amino acids. Germline CDR1 SGHAT, CDR2 FQNNGV. CDR3 in DNA: TGTGCCAGCAGCGCCAGCCCGGGTTATAGCAATCAGCCCCAGCATTTT. Amino acids: CASSASPGYSNQPQHF.

This clonotype was detected many times. The rearrangement links TRBV29-1 to TRBJ1-2, with 9 bases aligning to TRBD1. The V and J ends lost 6 bases and 8 bases, in that order; junction bases with no gene match: 10. The CDR3 has 13 residues. CDR1 is SQVTM, CDR2 ANQGSEA, per germline. The CDR3 loop reads CSVGGGQGYGYTF. The DNA for the CDR3 is TGCAGCGTGGGAGGGGGACAGGGATACGGCTACACCTTC.

In this sample, this clonotype turned up a few times. This chain joins TRBV5-6 and TRBJ2-7, with 10 bases lining up with TRBD2. This CDR3 is built from 16 residues. Losses at the gene ends were 1 base for V and 9 bases for J; bases not matched to a gene: 13. Germline CDR1 SGHDT, CDR2 YYEEEE. This chain's CDR3 is CASSLTSGALVDAQYV. The CDR3, as DNA: TGTGCCAGCAGCTTGACTAGCGGGGCATTGGTGGATGCGCAGTACGTC.

The V gene is TRBV18, the J gene TRBJ2-5, with 12 positions matching TRBD2. CDR3 length: 18 residues. Germline CDR1 is KGHSH and CDR2 is LQKENI. J lost 4 bases, V lost 4 bases, and 13 bases had no gene match. The CDR3 sequence: CASSRQGLATSGGETQYF. Written as DNA, the CDR3 is TGTGCCAGCTCACGGCAGGGTTTGGCGACTAGCGGGGGAGAGACCCAGTACTTC.

This clonotype has ten or more counts. The chain links TRBV5-1 to TRBJ2-3, with TRBD2 matching over 9 bases. This CDR3 is 14 amino acids long. Germline CDR1 SGHRS, CDR2 YFSETQ. V gave up 4 bases and J gave up 5 bases; unmatched junction bases: 5. CDR3 region: CASSRSGGQDTQYF. CDR3 in DNA: TGCGCCAGCAGCCGCAGCGGGGGGCAAGATACGCAGTATTTT.

This clonotype was found a few times. V usage is TRBV6-4 and J usage is TRBJ2-2, with TRBD2 as a possible D gene (5 bases). V lost 8 bases, J lost 0 bases, and 13 bases lay in between. Germline V gene data show CDR1 as MRHNA and CDR2 as SNTAGT. This CDR3 spans 15 amino acids. CDR3 nucleotides: TGTGCCAGCTCAAAAGAACTAGCGAACACCGGGGAGCTGTTTTTT. Its translation is CASSKELANTGELFF.